Shown below are 13 T cell receptor beta chains from a single sample sequenced in a study of technical replicates of blood from several donors. Here immunoSEQ multiplex PCR was the method, and the copy in TCRdb shows in-frame clones only, minus some. Seen here are tens of thousands of clones, 92% observed once, and the top ten hold around 0.3%. Sequencing used T cells isolated from PBMCs. These receptors all come from a human donor in good health.

The rearrangement joins TRBV5-1 to TRBJ2-1; possible D gene TRBD2, 6 bases. The CDR3 totals 15 residues. Germline loops: CDR1 SGHRS, CDR2 YFSETQ. The germline V and J ends were trimmed by 0 bases and 2 bases, with 9 bases remaining between them. The CDR3 DNA reads as TGCGCCAGCAGCTTGGGAACGGGGGCCTACAATGAGCAGTTCTTC. It translates to CASSLGTGAYNEQFF.

This chain joins TRBV6-5 and TRBJ2-5; 9 bases line up with TRBD2. Germline trimming cut 0 bases from V and 5 bases from J; bases unmatched to any gene: 4. Per the germline V gene, CDR1 is MNHEY and CDR2 is SVGAGI. The CDR3 loop spans 15 amino acids. CDR3 in amino acids: CASSYSRSGRETQYF. The CDR3 DNA is TGTGCCAGCAGTTACTCGAGGAGCGGGAGGGAGACCCAGTACTTC.

The chain is built from TRBV4-1 and TRBJ1-1; possible D gene TRBD1, 5 bases. The CDR3 contains 16 residues. The V gene's germline CDR1 is MGHRA and CDR2 YSYEKL. Trimming removed 3 bases from V and 1 base from J, with 15 bases in between. The CDR3 reads CASSQGGMRGNTEAFF. CDR3 nucleotides: TGCGCCAGCAGCCAGGGGGGGATGAGGGGGAACACTGAAGCTTTCTTT.

V and J are TRBV4-1 and TRBJ1-5; TRBD1 is a possible D gene (6 bases). V lost 0 bases, J lost 2 bases, and 11 bases lay in between. The CDR3 has 16 residues. The germline V gene has CDR1 MGHRA and CDR2 YSYEKL. CDR3 DNA sequence: TGCGCCAGCAGCCAAGATGCAGGGGCGCGCAATCAGCCCCAGCATTTT. Encoded protein: CASSQDAGARNQPQHF.

J is TRBJ2-2 and V is TRBV9, with 8 bases aligning to TRBD1. Germline CDR1 SGDLS, CDR2 YYNGEE. The V gene end was trimmed by 3 bases and the J gene end by 0 bases; junction bases not matched to a gene: 4. CDR3 length equals 16 residues. Here the CDR3 DNA reads TGTGCCAGCAGCGGAAGCAGGGGGCCGAACACCGGGGAGCTGTTTTTT. It yields the protein CASSGSRGPNTGELFF.

The J gene is TRBJ2-2, the V gene TRBV11-3; the match to TRBD2 covers 8 bases. This CDR3 is built from 16 residues. With V trimmed by 5 bases and J by 0 bases, 5 bases remained unmatched. Germline CDR1 and CDR2: SGHNT and YENEEA. CDR3 DNA: TGTGCCAGCAGCCTCCGGGGGGGAACGAACACCGGGGAGCTGTTTTTT. This codes for CASSLRGGTNTGELFF.

DNA of the CDR3: TGTGCCAGCAGTTTCCCCGGGGCAGGGGCCAACACTGAAGCTTTCTTT. Translation gives CASSFPGAGANTEAFF. This sequence joins TRBV6-5 and TRBJ1-1; perhaps TRBD1 as D (6 bases). This CDR3 has 16 residues. Trimming removed 4 bases at V and 2 bases at J, with 17 bases between. CDR1 and CDR2 (germline): MNHEY, SVGAGI.

The rearrangement joins TRBV9 to TRBJ2-5; 9 bases map to TRBD1. Unmatched junction bases numbered 4, after V lost 3 bases and J lost 4 bases. The CDR3 extends over 14 amino acids. The germline CDR1 and CDR2 sequences are SGDLS and YYNGEE. For the CDR3, the DNA is TGTGCCAGCAGCGGACAGACAGGGGGAGAGACCCAGTACTTC. Amino acid sequence: CASSGQTGGETQYF. The variable domain in full, completed from reference TRBV9 and TRBJ2-5, reads DSGVTQTPKHLITATGQRVTLRCSPRSGDLSVYWYQQSLDQGLQFLIQYYNGEERAKGNILERFSAQQFPDLHSELNLSSLELGDSALYFCASSGQTGGETQYFGPGTRLLVL.

This chain connects TRBV27 to TRBJ1-4; D possibly corresponds to TRBD1 (6 bases). Deletions cut 5 bases from V and 5 bases from J, with 6 bases between. Germline V gene data show CDR1 as MNHEY and CDR2 as SMNVEV (reference sequence). This CDR3 has 12 amino acids. CDR3 region: CASSGTNEKLFF. In DNA, the CDR3 is TGTGCCAGCAGTGGGACAAATGAAAAACTGTTTTTT.

CDR3 region: CASRKVDRAPYEQYF. For the CDR3, the DNA is TGTGCCAGCAGGAAGGTAGACAGGGCGCCCTACGAGCAGTACTTC. The chain carries TRBV6-1 and TRBJ2-7, with TRBD1 identical over 7 bases. Germline lookup yields CDR1 MNHNS and CDR2 SASEGT. This CDR3 comprises 15 residues. The junction had 10 bases not matched to a gene; V was cut back by 6 bases and J by 2 bases.

V gene TRBV28 combines with J gene TRBJ2-7, with 9 bases fitting TRBD2. Germline loops: CDR1 MDHEN, CDR2 SYDVKM. V was clipped by 6 bases and J by 3 bases; unmatched bases: 6. The CDR3 totals 14 residues. The CDR3 bases are TGTGCCAGCAGCATGACTAGCGGAAGCTACGAGCAGTACTTC. Its translation is CASSMTSGSYEQYF.

This chain joins TRBV27 and TRBJ1-2; D not resolved. CDR3 size: 14 residues. Germline V gives CDR1 MNHEY, CDR2 SMNVEV (reference sequence). Trimming took off 10 bases at V and 4 bases at J, with 19 bases between the two ends. The DNA of the CDR3 is TGTGCCACCAGCCCGACCCGGCCTAGCTATGGCTACACCTTC. This encodes CATSPTRPSYGYTF.

The rearrangement uses TRBV18 and TRBJ1-1; D gene uncertain. The CDR3 is 16 residues long. V dropped 8 bases and J dropped 0 bases, with 19 bases sitting between them. Per the germline V gene, CDR1 is KGHSH and CDR2 is LQKENI. CDR3 loop: CASRQFTERMNTEAFF. The CDR3 DNA reads as TGTGCCAGCCGACAATTTACAGAACGAATGAACACTGAAGCTTTCTTT.